The TCR beta chain under discussion was sequenced for a study of beta chain features in type 1 diabetes. From germline, CDR1 is LNHDA and CDR2 SQIVND (reference sequence). V was cut by 7 bases and J by 6 bases, with 14 bases left in between. The CDR3 covers 13 residues. Isolated RNA was reverse transcribed in full, so expressed TCRB transcripts were sequenced. Sequencing was performed with immunoSEQ multiplex PCR; in TCRdb, only in-frame clones are kept and a portion is missing. The table lists a few hundred thousand clones, over 10% of them singletons. There are a few counts of this clone. The chain combines TRBV19 with TRBJ2-3; TRBD1 is a possible D gene (6 bases). This TCR was sampled from a man younger than 35 in good health. The source material was naive CD4+ T cells from blood. CDR3 region: CASNRPGVDTQYF. In DNA form, the CDR3 reads TGTGCCAGTAACAGGCCAGGGGTCGATACGCAGTATTTT.